A selection of T cell receptor beta chains follows, all from one sample in a study of post-analysis software for immune sequencing data. In TCRdb, the PCR reads were re-called with MiXCR into one record per CDR3 protein. The sample shows about 620,000 distinct CDR3 sequences, about 40% of them seen only once. Sample: blood. The receptors derive from a girl under 18 with multiple sclerosis. Each CDR3 is given with its conserved first and last residue.

>17|TRBV12-3/TRBV12-4|TRBJ2-1
CASSSLQLAGGLNEQFF
>13|TRBV9|TRBJ2-7
CASSVGLTVEQYF
>15|TRBV12-3/TRBV12-4|TRBJ2-3
CASSPSRTVTDTQYF
>15|TRBV5-1|TRBJ2-5
CASSLGGSGSETQYF
>18|TRBV4-2|TRBJ2-5
CASSSGLAGGPGQETQYF
>16|TRBV12-3/TRBV12-4|TRBJ2-1
CASSLSGSSSYSEQFF
>10|TRBV29-1|TRBJ2-1
CSVSDSEQFF
>17|TRBV24-1|TRBJ2-3
CATSDFPGVHYTDTQYF
>16|TRBV2|TRBJ2-5
CASSDDLAACQETQYF
>13|TRBV20-1|TRBJ2-7
CSARRTVSYEQYF
>12|TRBV29-1|TRBJ1-5
CSARQGMPPQHF
>15|TRBV20-1|TRBJ2-3
CSAGTTSGRADTQYF
>16|TRBV20-1|TRBJ2-3
CSARVSSGGAVDTQYF
>15|TRBV4-1|TRBJ2-7
CASSQRLAGEYEQYF
>14|TRBV5-1|TRBJ2-7
CASSPGQGGHEQYF
>14|TRBV12-3/TRBV12-4|TRBJ2-3
CASSFARSTDTQYF
>14|TRBV20-1|TRBJ2-4
CSARGERDRYIQYF
>15|TRBV20-1|TRBJ1-2
CSAFRPAGDDYGYTF
>14|TRBV29-1|TRBJ2-3
CSVDEAGATDTQYF
>14|TRBV29-1|TRBJ2-7
CSVRLHGQAYEQYF
>16|TRBV30|TRBJ2-5
CAWSATWDSLQETQYF
>18|TRBV10-3|TRBJ2-3
CAISVQPEPGLATDTQYF
>14|TRBV12-3/TRBV12-4|TRBJ1-5
CASSFRGSRQPQHF
>15|TRBV3-1|TRBJ2-5
CASSQELRLAETQYF
>13|TRBV9|.
CASSPAGEGTQYF
>13|TRBV7-2|TRBJ1-2
CASSREGTSGYTF
>15|TRBV6-5|TRBJ1-2
CASSYPRTGSNGYTF
>15|TRBV20-1|TRBJ2-5
CSAAYHLAGQETQYF
>16|TRBV29-1|TRBJ2-6
CSVGGGDHSGANVLTF
>16|TRBV5-1|TRBJ2-1
CASSPPTSGSYNEQFF
>15|TRBV6-6|TRBJ1-2
CASSYPTAANYGYTF
>17|TRBV5-1|TRBJ2-1
CASSPYRTTGGEGEQFF
>14|TRBV11-1|TRBJ2-3
CASSPTGTFFTQYF
>11|TRBV20-1|TRBJ1-1
CSARRNAEAFF
>15|TRBV5-5|TRBJ2-6
CASSGGRPGANVLTF
>13|TRBV20-1|TRBJ2-1
CSAKGRGSNEQFF
>15|TRBV29-1|TRBJ2-3
CSARARRTHTDTQYF
>14|TRBV10-3|TRBJ2-3
CAISENIADPPPYF
>12|TRBV7-8|TRBJ1-2
CAGSNAGNGYTF
>16|TRBV3-1|TRBJ2-7
CASSQRGGLRPDEQYF
>14|TRBV9|TRBJ2-3
CASSRPGSTDTQYF
>14|TRBV2|TRBJ2-7
CASIRQPATYEQYF
>13|TRBV12-3/TRBV12-4|TRBJ1-2
CASSFRTEYGYTF
>16|TRBV5-1|TRBJ2-1
CASSRVAGNSYNEQFF
>13|TRBV10-3|.
CTISDREGDEQYF
>12|TRBV6-1|TRBJ2-3
CASSERFDTQYF
>14|TRBV12-3/TRBV12-4|TRBJ2-1
CASARSSSYNEQFF
>16|TRBV24-1|TRBJ2-1
CATSDSGTLVYNEQFF
>12|TRBV29-1|TRBJ2-5
CSVGLVEETQYF
>13|TRBV7-9|TRBJ2-3
CASSIDSALAQYF
>14|TRBV5-1|TRBJ2-7
CASSSSSGSYEQYF
>16|TRBV10-3|TRBJ1-5
CATRERTVYSNQPQHF
>18|TRBV12-3/TRBV12-4|TRBJ2-3
CAGGRNRELPGWTDTQYF
>13|TRBV11-3|TRBJ2-1
CASSSGRNLAQFF
>16|TRBV27|TRBJ2-7
CASSFGTGGPGYEQYF
>13|TRBV2|TRBJ1-1
CAIRGDRGRIAFF
>13|TRBV20-1|TRBJ2-7
CSASPGSSYEQYF
>14|TRBV5-5|TRBJ2-5
CASSRQGTQETQYF
>17|TRBV27|TRBJ2-3
CASSFEAGSASTDTQYF